The clone carrying this T cell receptor beta chain was recorded once. This sample was taken from a study of T cells in tumors after PD-1 blockade. Study summary: Daily vismodegib 150 mg continued in a subset of anti-PD-1-treated patients. Blood samples averaged about 120,000 templates (range roughly 22,000-260,000) and some 35,000 unique clonotypes.

The method was immunoSEQ multiplex PCR; TCRdb's version includes in-frame clones alone and lacks a portion of them. The profile shows fewer than 55,000 clones, around 85% of them singletons. Germline lookup yields CDR1 LGHDT and CDR2 YNNKEL (reference sequence). The CDR3 consists of 14 residues. Trimming shortened V by 1 base and J by 2 bases, and 9 bases separated the two germline ends. The material sequenced was PBMCs, taken before anti-PD-1 treatment. The chain has TRBV3-1 (or the pseudogene TRBV3-2) and TRBJ2-7; tentatively, D is TRBD2 (7 bases). This clonotype was obtained from a human donor with basal cell carcinoma. The CDR3: CASSQGGGAYEQYF. The CDR3 DNA reads TGTGCCAGCAGCCAAGGAGGGGGGGCCTACGAGCAGTACTTC.